These 21 T cell receptor beta chains came from one sample sequenced in a study of beta chain features in type 1 diabetes. Sequenced material consisted of expressed TCRB transcripts (all of the isolated RNA was reverse transcribed). Sequenced by immunoSEQ multiplex PCR; TCRdb stores in-frame clones only, minus some. The sample has 430,000 or so clones, 11% seen once. Material: naive CD4+ T cells from blood. All receptors derive from a young woman in good health.

The genes are TRBV2 and TRBJ1-2; D remains ambiguous. The CDR3 contains 13 residues. V lost 4 bases to trimming and J lost 3 bases, with 9 bases between them. Germline V lookup: CDR1 SNHLY, CDR2 FYNNEI. The DNA of the CDR3 is TGTGCCAGCAGTGTTGGCAGAGACTATGGCTACACCTTC. Protein product: CASSVGRDYGYTF.

The chain combines TRBV29-1 with TRBJ2-1; the match to TRBD1 covers 7 bases. The CDR3 is made up of 14 amino acids. V shed 5 bases, J shed 4 bases, and the junction held 8 bases outside the gene matches. Germline CDR1 is SQVTM and CDR2 is ANQGSEA. The CDR3 sequence is CSVKTGVSYNEQFF. CDR3 in DNA: TGCAGCGTTAAAACAGGGGTTTCTTACAATGAGCAGTTCTTC.

The gene calls are TRBV29-1 and TRBJ2-1, with TRBD2 identical over 10 bases. V lost 1 base, J lost 7 bases, and 10 bases stayed unmatched. Germline CDR1 SQVTM, CDR2 ANQGSEA. The CDR3 has 16 residues. The CDR3 DNA sequence: TGCAGCGTTGAAGGCGGTAGCGGGAGGCGTATGAATGAGCAGTTCTTC. This sequence encodes CSVEGGSGRRMNEQFF.

This clone has just one count. A single base separates this from a much larger clone, so it may be a read error. The V and J genes are TRBV6-6 and TRBJ2-5, with no clear D. The CDR3 covers 9 residues. The V end lost 10 bases, the J end lost 5 bases, and 5 bases lay between the germline ends. The germline V gene has CDR1 MNHNY and CDR2 SVGAGI (reference sequence). CDR3 nucleotides: TGTGCCACCGGGGAGACCCAGTACTTC. Protein sequence: CATGETQYF.

This clone has a handful of counts. V gene TRBV4-3 combines with J gene TRBJ2-5; D is perhaps TRBD1 (5 bases). Germline V gives CDR1 LGHNA, CDR2 YSLEER. The CDR3 length is 14 residues. V lost 2 bases and J 5 bases, leaving 12 bases between the germline ends. The DNA of the CDR3 is TGCGCCAGCAGCCAACTAGGGGCAGGGGAGACCCAGTACTTC. This codes for CASSQLGAGETQYF.

This clone was counted between two and nine times. The J gene is TRBJ1-1, the V gene TRBV14, with unresolved D. The CDR3 is 13 amino acids. Germline V gives CDR1 SGHDN, CDR2 FVKESK. V was cut by 1 base and J by 5 bases, with 8 bases left in between. CDR3 bases: TGTGCCAGCAGCCAAGGTCCCCGAACTGAAGCTTTCTTT. It translates to CASSQGPRTEAFF.

This clone was found a few times. The chain joins TRBV9 to TRBJ2-3; TRBD2 matches 13 bases. The V gene's germline CDR1 is SGDLS and CDR2 YYNGEE. V was clipped by 0 bases and J by 3 bases; unmatched bases: 7. There are 18 residues in the CDR3. CDR3 nucleotides: TGTGCCAGCAGCGTAGGCCCTGGACTAGCGGGAGTAACAGATACGCAGTATTTT. It is translated as CASSVGPGLAGVTDTQYF.

This clone has only a few counts. This chain uses TRBV29-1 with TRBJ2-3; TRBD1 or TRBD2 may be the D gene (5 bases each). The germline V and J ends were trimmed by 4 bases and 2 bases, with 10 bases remaining between them. Germline V lookup: CDR1 SQVTM, CDR2 ANQGSEA. The CDR3 consists of 13 residues. In DNA form, the CDR3 reads TGCAGCGTTGCCGGGACGCTCACAGATACGCAGTATTTT. The encoded protein is CSVAGTLTDTQYF.

This clone has more than one count but fewer than ten. The chain uses TRBV11-3 and TRBJ1-1, with a weak D call TRBD1 (6 bases). Germline lookup yields CDR1 SGHNT and CDR2 YENEEA. V was trimmed by 6 bases and J by 4 bases, leaving 12 bases between them. The CDR3 has 13 amino acids. In DNA form, the CDR3 reads TGTGCCAGCAGAAAGGGGGTGGGCACTGAAGCTTTCTTT. Its translation: CASRKGVGTEAFF.

This clone appeared a few times. V is TRBV5-1 and J is TRBJ2-1; 9 bases match TRBD2. Losses at the gene ends were 0 bases for V and 5 bases for J; bases not matched to a gene: 6. CDR3 length: 16 residues. Per the germline V gene, CDR1 is SGHRS and CDR2 is YFSETQ. CDR3 region: CASSLGGLAGNNEQFF. CDR3 DNA: TGCGCCAGCAGCTTGGGTGGCCTAGCGGGAAACAATGAGCAGTTCTTC.

There are a few counts of this clone. The chain combines TRBV5-1 with TRBJ2-2; 7 bases match TRBD1. CDR1 SGHRS and CDR2 YFSETQ come from the germline V gene. The CDR3 has 16 amino acids. After removal of 1 base from V and 7 bases from J, the junction contained 10 bases not matched to a gene. The CDR3 DNA follows: TGCGCCAGCAGCTTGAACCCCGGACAGGTTGGCGGGGAGCTGTTTTTT. Its protein is CASSLNPGQVGGELFF.

The chain employs TRBV29-1 and TRBJ1-5, with D tentatively TRBD1 (6 bases). This CDR3 comprises 13 residues. The germline gives CDR1 SQVTM, CDR2 ANQGSEA. The germline V and J ends were trimmed by 5 bases and 3 bases, with 11 bases remaining between them. CDR3 in DNA: TGCAGCGTTCTACAGGGTTACAATCAGCCCCAGCATTTT. It encodes CSVLQGYNQPQHF.

This chain joins TRBV4-1 and TRBJ1-4; D is unclear. The length of the CDR3 is 17 residues. V was clipped by 1 base and J by 4 bases, with 16 bases between them. Germline V gene lookup returns CDR1 MGHRA and CDR2 YSYEKL. DNA for the CDR3: TGCGCCAGCAGCCAAGGTGATCGAAGGGCGGGTAATGAAAAACTGTTTTTT. Its protein product is CASSQGDRRAGNEKLFF.

The CDR3 spells CASSQGGSETQYF. As DNA, the CDR3 is TGTGCCAGCAGTCAGGGGGGAAGTGAGACCCAGTACTTC. The chain links TRBV25-1 to TRBJ2-5; TRBD1 might be the D (7 bases). Germline values: CDR1 MGHDK, CDR2 SYGVNS. The CDR3 has 13 residues. The germline V and J ends were trimmed by 5 bases and 5 bases, with 12 bases remaining between them.

This clone has just a few counts. This chain links TRBV4-3 with TRBJ2-1; 7 bases fit TRBD1. The CDR3 is 16 amino acids. The germline CDR1 and CDR2 sequences are LGHNA and YSLEER. J gave up 4 bases and V 5 bases, and 11 bases lay outside the gene matches. The CDR3, as DNA: TGCGCCAGCAGCTCGCGAGCCGGGACAGTTTACAATGAGCAGTTCTTC. Its translation is CASSSRAGTVYNEQFF.

The chain combines TRBV11-1 with TRBJ2-5; no firm D call. Germline-derived CDR1 and CDR2 are SGHAT and FQDESV (reference sequence). Trimming stripped 2 bases from V and 5 bases from J, with 9 bases between. The CDR3 extends over 13 amino acids. The chain's CDR3 is CASSLRLEETQYF. The CDR3, as DNA: TGTGCCAGCAGCTTAAGGCTGGAGGAGACCCAGTACTTC.

The chain has TRBV7-6 and TRBJ2-7; TRBD2 matches at 7 bases. Germline trimming cut 2 bases from V and 0 bases from J; bases unmatched to any gene: 4. The CDR3 sequence is 15 residues long. Germline V gives CDR1 SGHVS, CDR2 FNYEAQ. This chain's CDR3 is CASSLQGGSSYEQYF. The CDR3, as DNA: TGTGCCAGCAGCTTACAAGGCGGGAGCTCCTACGAGCAGTACTTC.

The chain has TRBV25-1 and TRBJ1-2; D is perhaps TRBD1 (5 bases). CDR3 length: 12 residues. Germline CDR1 is MGHDK and CDR2 is SYGVNS. Trimming took off 3 bases at V and 5 bases at J, with 7 bases between the two ends. The CDR3 region has the DNA TGTGCCAGCAGTGATCAGGGTTATGGCTACACCTTC. Translated: CASSDQGYGYTF.

J is TRBJ2-5 and V is TRBV7-9; weak D call: TRBD1 (6 bases). V was pared by 4 bases and J by 5 bases, with 14 bases between. The CDR3 has 14 residues. In germline, CDR1 is SEHNR, CDR2 FQNEAQ (reference sequence). CDR3 in DNA: TGTGCCAGCAGCTCAAACAGGGTAACGGAGACCCAGTACTTC. This sequence encodes CASSSNRVTETQYF.

The J gene is TRBJ2-3, the V gene TRBV14, with 8 bases lining up with TRBD1. The CDR3 contains 15 residues. With 4 bases clipped from V and 3 bases from J, the junction kept 6 bases outside the gene matches. Looked up from germline, CDR1 is SGHDN and CDR2 is FVKESK. CDR3 sequence: CASSRGQAGTDTQYF. The CDR3 DNA is TGTGCCAGCAGCCGGGGACAGGCGGGGACAGATACGCAGTATTTT. The full variable domain, its missing parts supplied by reference TRBV14 and TRBJ2-3, is EAGVTQFPSHSVIEKGQTVTLRCDPISGHDNLYWYRRVMGKEIKFLLHFVKESKQDESGMPNNRFLAERTGGTYSTLKVQPAELEDSGVYFCASSRGQAGTDTQYFGPGTRLTVL.

CDR3 in DNA: TGTGCCAGCAGCTTAGCGGTGGGTCACGGGAAGCAGTACGTC. Protein sequence: CASSLAVGHGKQYV. This rearrangement joins TRBV7-9 to TRBJ2-7; D perhaps matches TRBD2 (5 bases). Germline loops: CDR1 SEHNR, CDR2 FQNEAQ (reference sequence). The CDR3 totals 14 residues. Trimming cost V 0 bases and J 8 bases, with 14 bases left between them.